These T cell receptor beta chains were read from a single sample in a study of T cell changes during pregnancy in multiple sclerosis. Method: immunoSEQ multiplex PCR; TCRdb's copy keeps in-frame clones and lacks some. The repertoire holds about 20,000 clones, with 75% to 90% as singletons. The source was CD8+ T cells from peripheral blood mononuclear cells, collected after pregnancy. The receptor source for this set is a female donor in good health, enrolled as a control in a pregnancy study. The CDR3 runs from the conserved cysteine through the conserved F or W. D genes are given only for firm matches. Clone size, where shown, is once, few, many, or a class for clones that have expanded.

J	size	V	D	DNA	CDR3
TRBJ1-5	NA	TRBV6-4	NA	TGTGCCAGCAGTGACTCAGCGGATAGCAATCAGCCCCAGCATTTT	CASSDSADSNQPQHF
TRBJ1-2	NA	TRBV4-3	TRBD1	TGCGCCAGCAGCCAAGAACGGACAGGGTGGAATTATGGCTACACCTTC	CASSQERTGWNYGYTF
TRBJ1-1	NA	TRBV18	NA	TGTGCCAGCTCACCGCGGGCGGGGGAGAACACTGAAGCTTTCTTT	CASSPRAGENTEAFF
TRBJ2-1	NA	TRBV4-3	TRBD2	TGCGCCAGCAGCCAAGATCTTGCGGGGGGCCTCTTGTCCAATGAGCAGTTCTTC	CASSQDLAGGLLSNEQFF
TRBJ2-7	NA	TRBV15	NA	TGTGCCACCAGCCCCCTCGAGAGAGCTGAGTTCTACGAGCAGTACTTC	CATSPLERAEFYEQYF
TRBJ2-2	NA	TRBV7-2	TRBD2	TGTGCCAGCAGCTTTATACCCGAGACTAGCGGGGTCGGGGAGCTGTTTTTT	CASSFIPETSGVGELFF
TRBJ2-7	NA	TRBV7-2	TRBD2	TGTGCCAGCAGCCGAACTAGCGGGGGGTCCTCCTACGAGCAGTACTTC	CASSRTSGGSSYEQYF
TRBJ2-1	NA	TRBV5-4	NA	TGTGCCAGCAGCGAGGACAGTCTCAATGAGCAGTTCTTC	CASSEDSLNEQFF
TRBJ2-1	NA	TRBV29-1	TRBD2	TGCAGCGTTCGGCTAGCGGGGGGTTACAATGAGCAGTTCTTC	CSVRLAGGYNEQFF
TRBJ2-2	NA	TRBV10-3	TRBD1	TGTGCCATCAGCGGGACAGCCGTAGCCGGGGAGCTGTTTTTT	CAISGTAVAGELFF
TRBJ2-3	NA	TRBV2	TRBD1	TGTGCCAGCAGGGGGAGGGGCGGGGACAGGGGTACAGATACGCAGTATTTT	CASRGRGGDRGTDTQYF
TRBJ2-7	NA	TRBV6-6	TRBD2	TGTGCCAGCACTCAACTAGCGGGGGGCTACGAGCAGTACTTC	CASTQLAGGYEQYF
TRBJ1-4	NA	TRBV19	NA	TGTGCCAGTAGCGGGGGATTGGGGTGGGACGATGCAACTAATGAAAAACTGTTTTTT	CASSGGLGWDDATNEKLFF
TRBJ2-7	NA	TRBV6-6	TRBD1	TGTGCCAGCAGTTCCGGGACAGGATTTAACAACTACGAGCAGTACTTC	CASSSGTGFNNYEQYF
TRBJ2-5	NA	TRBV6-5	TRBD2	TGTGCCAGCAGTTACTCACTAGCGGAGTTGGAGACCCAGTACTTC	CASSYSLAELETQYF
TRBJ1-5	NA	TRBV5-5	NA	TGTGCCAGCAGCTTGTCCAGGGCGGCGATTCAGCCCCAGCATTTT	CASSLSRAAIQPQHF
TRBJ2-1	NA	TRBV19	NA	TGTGCCAGTACCCCAGGACTACCCGACAATGAGCAGTTCTTC	CASTPGLPDNEQFF
TRBJ1-2	NA	TRBV7-8	TRBD1	TGTGCCAGCAGCTTAGCCAGGGGGAGTAACTATGGCTACACCTTC	CASSLARGSNYGYTF
TRBJ2-1	NA	TRBV7-6	TRBD2	TGTGCCAGCAGCTTAGTCAGGGAGGGGTCCAATGAGCAGTTCTTC	CASSLVREGSNEQFF
TRBJ2-7	medium-sized	TRBV19	TRBD2	TGTGCCAGTAGTCCGACTAGCGCCGGTTGGGAGCAGTACTTC	CASSPTSAGWEQYF
TRBJ1-4	NA	TRBV7-2	NA	TGTGCCAGCAGCTTATCTAGGGGGGAAAAACTGTTTTTT	CASSLSRGEKLFF
TRBJ1-2	NA	TRBV2	NA	TGTGCCAGCAGTGATAGACAAGTACTCAATGGCTACACCTTC	CASSDRQVLNGYTF